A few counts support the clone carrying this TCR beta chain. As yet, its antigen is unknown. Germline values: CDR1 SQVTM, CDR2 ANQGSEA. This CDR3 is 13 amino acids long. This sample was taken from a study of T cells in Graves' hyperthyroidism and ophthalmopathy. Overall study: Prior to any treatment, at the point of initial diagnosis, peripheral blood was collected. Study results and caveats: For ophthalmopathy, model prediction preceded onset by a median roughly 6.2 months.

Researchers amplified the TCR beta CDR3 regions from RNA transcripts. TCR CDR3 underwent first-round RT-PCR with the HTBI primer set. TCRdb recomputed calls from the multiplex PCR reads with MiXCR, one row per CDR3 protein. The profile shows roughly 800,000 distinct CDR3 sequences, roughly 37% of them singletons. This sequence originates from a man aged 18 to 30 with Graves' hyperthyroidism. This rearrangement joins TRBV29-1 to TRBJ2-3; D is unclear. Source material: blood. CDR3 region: CGVAAHSTDTQYF. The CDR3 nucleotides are TGCGGTGTGGCGGCCCATAGCACAGATACGCAGTATTTT.